This T cell receptor (beta chain) was sequenced during a study of beta chain features in type 1 diabetes. This clone was picked up a small number of times. Its target is unknown. Study-level points and caveats: Moderate yet significant TCRB CDR3 shortening was seen in Type 1 diabetes patients in all four CD4+ subsets. At VDJ recombination sites, type 1 diabetes patients had fewer insertions and more deleted nucleotides.

Investigators reverse transcribed all isolated RNA, so they sequenced expressed TCRB transcripts. Only in-frame clones appear in the TCRdb table, and some are missing; sequencing was by immunoSEQ multiplex PCR. Here the sample spans roughly 500,000 clones, 30% being singletons. This TCR derives from a man aged 18 to 30 in good health. The sequenced sample was naive CD4+ T cells from blood.

CDR3 bases: TGTGCCAGCAGCTCGACAGGGGGAGATACGCAGTATTTT. Translation: CASSSTGGDTQYF. The chain employs TRBV7-9 and TRBJ2-3; 9 nucleotides match TRBD1. The CDR3 runs 13 residues. V dropped 4 bases and J dropped 5; count of bases not matched to a gene: 1. Germline V gene lookup returns CDR1 SEHNR and CDR2 FQNEAQ (reference sequence). The full variable domain, in which reference TRBV7-9 and TRBJ2-3 provide the parts outside the CDR3, is DTGVSQNPRHKITKRGQNVTFRCDPISEHNRLYWYRQTLGQGPEFLTYFQNEAQLEKSRLLSDRFSAERPKGSFSTLEIQRTEQGDSAMYLCASSSTGGDTQYFGPGTRLTVL.